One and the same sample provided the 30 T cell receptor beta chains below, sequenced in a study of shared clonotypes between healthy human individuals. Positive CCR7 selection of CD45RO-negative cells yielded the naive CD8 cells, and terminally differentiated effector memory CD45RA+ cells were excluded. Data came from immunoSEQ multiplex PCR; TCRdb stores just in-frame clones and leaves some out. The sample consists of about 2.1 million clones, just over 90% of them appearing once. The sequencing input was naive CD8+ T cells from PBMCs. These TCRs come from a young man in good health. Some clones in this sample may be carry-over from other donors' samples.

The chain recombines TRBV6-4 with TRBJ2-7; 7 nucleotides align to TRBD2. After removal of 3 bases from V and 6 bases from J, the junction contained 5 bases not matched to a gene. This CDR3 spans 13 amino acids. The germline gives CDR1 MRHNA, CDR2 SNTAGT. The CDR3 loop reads CASSDTLAAEQYF. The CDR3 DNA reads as TGTGCCAGCAGTGATACGCTAGCGGCCGAGCAGTACTTC.

The CDR3 here is CASSEWDRVGYGYTF. In nucleotides, the CDR3 is TGTGCCAGCAGTGAATGGGACAGGGTGGGGTATGGCTACACCTTC. The rearrangement uses TRBV2 and TRBJ1-2; TRBD1 matches 9 bases. V lost 2 bases and J lost 5; bases outside the gene matches: 6. Germline assignment: CDR1 SNHLY and CDR2 FYNNEI. The CDR3 is 15 residues long.

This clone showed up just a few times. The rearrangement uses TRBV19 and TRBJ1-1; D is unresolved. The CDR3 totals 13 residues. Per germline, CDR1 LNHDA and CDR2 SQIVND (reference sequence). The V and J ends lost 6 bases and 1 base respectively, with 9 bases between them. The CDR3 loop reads CASSQFANTEAFF. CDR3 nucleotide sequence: TGTGCCAGTAGCCAATTCGCGAACACTGAAGCTTTCTTT.

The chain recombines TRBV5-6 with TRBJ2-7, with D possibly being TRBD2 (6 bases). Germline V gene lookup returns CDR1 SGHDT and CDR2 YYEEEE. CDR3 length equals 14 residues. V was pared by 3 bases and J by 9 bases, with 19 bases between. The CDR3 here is CASSSWRGLAGQYF. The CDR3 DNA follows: TGTGCCAGCAGCTCTTGGCGGGGCCTAGCCGGGCAGTACTTC.

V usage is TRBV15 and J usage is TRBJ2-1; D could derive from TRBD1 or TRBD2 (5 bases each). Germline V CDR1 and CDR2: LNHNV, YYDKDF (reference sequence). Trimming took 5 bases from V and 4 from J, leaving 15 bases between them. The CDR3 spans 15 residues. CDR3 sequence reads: CATSDTGTPYNEQFF. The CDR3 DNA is TGTGCCACCAGCGATACGGGGACCCCTTACAATGAGCAGTTCTTC.

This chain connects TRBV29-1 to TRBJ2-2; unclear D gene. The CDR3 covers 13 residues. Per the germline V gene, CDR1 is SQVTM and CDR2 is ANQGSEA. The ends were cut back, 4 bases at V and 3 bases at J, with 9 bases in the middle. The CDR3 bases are TGCAGCGTTGGAAGCCAATACACCGGGGAGCTGTTTTTT. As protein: CSVGSQYTGELFF.

The CDR3 here is CASSQDGEATYNEQFF. The CDR3 coding sequence is TGCGCCAGCAGCCAAGATGGGGAGGCCACCTACAATGAGCAGTTCTTC. The V gene is TRBV4-3, the J gene TRBJ2-1; D might be TRBD2 (6 bases). The germline gives CDR1 LGHNA, CDR2 YSLEER. This CDR3 has 16 residues. V lost 0 bases, J lost 2 bases, and 11 bases lay in between.

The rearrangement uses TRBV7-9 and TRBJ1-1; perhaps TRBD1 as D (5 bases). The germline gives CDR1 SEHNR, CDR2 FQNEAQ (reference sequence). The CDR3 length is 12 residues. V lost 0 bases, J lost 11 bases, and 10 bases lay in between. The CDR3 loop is CASSLAGGTAFF. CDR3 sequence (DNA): TGTGCCAGCAGCTTAGCGGGAGGGACGGCTTTCTTT.

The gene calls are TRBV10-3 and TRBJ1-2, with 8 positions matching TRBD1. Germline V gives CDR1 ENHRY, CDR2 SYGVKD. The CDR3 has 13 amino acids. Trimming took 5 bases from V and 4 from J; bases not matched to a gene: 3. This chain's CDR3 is CAISQGAAYGYTF. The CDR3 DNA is TGTGCCATCAGTCAGGGGGCTGCCTATGGCTACACCTTC.

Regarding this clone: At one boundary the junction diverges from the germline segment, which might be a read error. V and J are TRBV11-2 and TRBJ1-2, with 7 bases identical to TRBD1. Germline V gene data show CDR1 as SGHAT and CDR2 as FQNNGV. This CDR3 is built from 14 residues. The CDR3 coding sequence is TGTGCCAGCAGCCCAAGACAGGGACCCTATGTCTACACCTTC. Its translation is CASSPRQGPYVYTF.

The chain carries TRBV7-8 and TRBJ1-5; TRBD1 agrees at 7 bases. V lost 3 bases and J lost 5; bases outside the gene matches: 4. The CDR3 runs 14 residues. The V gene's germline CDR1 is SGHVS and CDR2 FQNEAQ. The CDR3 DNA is TGTGCCAGCAGCTTCGGACAGGATTATCAGCCCCAGCATTTT. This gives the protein CASSFGQDYQPQHF.

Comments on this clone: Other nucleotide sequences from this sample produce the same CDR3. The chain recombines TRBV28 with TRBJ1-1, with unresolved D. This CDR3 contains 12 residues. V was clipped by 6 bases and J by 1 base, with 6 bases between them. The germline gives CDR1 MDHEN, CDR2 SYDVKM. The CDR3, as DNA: TGTGCCAGCAGCCCAGGGAACACTGAAGCTTTCTTT. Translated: CASSPGNTEAFF. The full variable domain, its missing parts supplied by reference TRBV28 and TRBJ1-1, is DVKVTQSSRYLVKRTGEKVFLECVQDMDHENMFWYRQDPGLGLRLIYFSYDVKMKEKGDIPEGYSVSREKKERFSLILESASTNQTSMYLCASSPGNTEAFFGQGTRLTVV.

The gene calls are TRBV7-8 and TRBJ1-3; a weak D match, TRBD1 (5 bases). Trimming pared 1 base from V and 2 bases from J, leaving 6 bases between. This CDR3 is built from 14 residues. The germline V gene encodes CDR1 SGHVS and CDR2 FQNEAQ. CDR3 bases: TGTGCCAGCAGCTTAGTAGGGGCTGGAAACACCATATATTTT. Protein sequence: CASSLVGAGNTIYF. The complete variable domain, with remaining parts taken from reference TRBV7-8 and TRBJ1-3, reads GAGVSQSPRYKVAKRGQDVALRCDPISGHVSLFWYQQALGQGPEFLTYFQNEAQLDKSGLPSDRFFAERPEGSVSTLKIQRTQQEDSAVYLCASSLVGAGNTIYFGEGSWLTVV.

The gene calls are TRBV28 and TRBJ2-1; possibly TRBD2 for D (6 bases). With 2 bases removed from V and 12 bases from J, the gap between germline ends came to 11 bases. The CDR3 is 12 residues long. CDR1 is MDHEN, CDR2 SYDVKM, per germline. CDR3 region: CASSLGPAGQFF. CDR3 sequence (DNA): TGTGCCAGCAGTTTAGGCCCAGCGGGGCAGTTCTTC.

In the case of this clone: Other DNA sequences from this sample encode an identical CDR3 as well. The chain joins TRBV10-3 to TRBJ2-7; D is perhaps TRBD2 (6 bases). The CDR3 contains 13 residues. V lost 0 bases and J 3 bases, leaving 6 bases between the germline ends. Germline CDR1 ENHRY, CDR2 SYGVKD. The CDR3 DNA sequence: TGTGCCATCAGTGAGTCGGGGGGCTACGAGCAGTACTTC. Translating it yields CAISESGGYEQYF.

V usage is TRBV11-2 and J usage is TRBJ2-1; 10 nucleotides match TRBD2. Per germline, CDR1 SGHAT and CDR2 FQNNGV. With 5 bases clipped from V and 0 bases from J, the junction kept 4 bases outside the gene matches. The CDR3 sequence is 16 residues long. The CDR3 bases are TGTGCCAGCAGCCTAGCGGGAGCCAACTCCTACAATGAGCAGTTCTTC. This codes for CASSLAGANSYNEQFF.

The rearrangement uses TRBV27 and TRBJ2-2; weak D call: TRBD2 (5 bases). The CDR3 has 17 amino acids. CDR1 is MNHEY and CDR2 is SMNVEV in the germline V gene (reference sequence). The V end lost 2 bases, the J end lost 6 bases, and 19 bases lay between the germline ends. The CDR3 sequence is CASSLTPGGPVAGELFF. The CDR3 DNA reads TGTGCCAGCAGTTTAACCCCCGGCGGGCCGGTCGCCGGGGAGCTGTTTTTT.

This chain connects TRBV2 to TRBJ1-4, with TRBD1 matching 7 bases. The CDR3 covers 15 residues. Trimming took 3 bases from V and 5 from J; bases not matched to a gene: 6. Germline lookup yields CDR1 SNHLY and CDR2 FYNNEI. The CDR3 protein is CASSERGQRNEKLFF. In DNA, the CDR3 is TGTGCCAGCAGTGAGCGGGGACAGCGAAATGAAAAACTGTTTTTT.

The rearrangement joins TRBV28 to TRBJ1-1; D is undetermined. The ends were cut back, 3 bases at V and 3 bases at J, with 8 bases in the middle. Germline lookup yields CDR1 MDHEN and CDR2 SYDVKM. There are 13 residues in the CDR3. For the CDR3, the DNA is TGTGCCAGCAGTTTTTCAGGATACACTGAAGCTTTCTTT. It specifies CASSFSGYTEAFF.

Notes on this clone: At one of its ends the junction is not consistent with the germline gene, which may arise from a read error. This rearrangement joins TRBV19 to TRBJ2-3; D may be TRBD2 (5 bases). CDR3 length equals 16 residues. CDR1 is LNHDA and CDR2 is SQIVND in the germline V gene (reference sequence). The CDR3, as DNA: TGTGCCAGTAGTTCTCGGTTGGGATATGGTAACGCGGGTCCGGATTTT. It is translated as CASSSRLGYGNAGPDF.

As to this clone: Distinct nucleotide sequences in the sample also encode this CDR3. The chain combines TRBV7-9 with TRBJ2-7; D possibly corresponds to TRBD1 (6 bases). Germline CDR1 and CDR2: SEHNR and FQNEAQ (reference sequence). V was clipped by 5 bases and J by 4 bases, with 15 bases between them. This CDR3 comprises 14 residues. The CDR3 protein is CASSLPGHGYEQYF. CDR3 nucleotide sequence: TGTGCCAGCAGCCTACCGGGACATGGGTACGAGCAGTACTTC.

The CDR3 here is CASSLDVREQPAEKLFF. In nucleotides, the CDR3 is TGTGCCAGCAGCTTAGATGTTAGGGAACAGCCTGCCGAAAAACTGTTTTTT. The chain links TRBV11-2 to TRBJ1-4; D call uncertain. Germline V gene sequence: CDR1 SGHAT, CDR2 FQNNGV. Trimming cost V 0 bases and J 8 bases, with 19 bases left between them. The length of the CDR3 is 17 residues.

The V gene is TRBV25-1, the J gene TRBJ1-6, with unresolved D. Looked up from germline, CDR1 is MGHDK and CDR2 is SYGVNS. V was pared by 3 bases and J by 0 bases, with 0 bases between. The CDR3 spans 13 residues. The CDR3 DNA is TGTGCCAGCAGTGACTCCTATAATTCACCCCTCCACTTT. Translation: CASSDSYNSPLHF. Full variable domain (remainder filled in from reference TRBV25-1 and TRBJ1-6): EADIYQTPRYLVIGTGKKITLECSQTMGHDKMYWYQQDPGMELHLIHYSYGVNSTEKGDLSSESTVSRIRTEHFPLTLESARPSHTSQYLCASSDSYNSPLHFGNGTRLTVT.

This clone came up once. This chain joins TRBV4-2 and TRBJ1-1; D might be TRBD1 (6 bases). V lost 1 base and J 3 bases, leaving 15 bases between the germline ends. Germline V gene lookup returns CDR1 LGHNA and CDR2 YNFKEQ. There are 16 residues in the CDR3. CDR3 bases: TGTGCCAGCAGCCAAGTTTCCGGAGGGGGGGACACTGAAGCTTTCTTT. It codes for CASSQVSGGGDTEAFF.

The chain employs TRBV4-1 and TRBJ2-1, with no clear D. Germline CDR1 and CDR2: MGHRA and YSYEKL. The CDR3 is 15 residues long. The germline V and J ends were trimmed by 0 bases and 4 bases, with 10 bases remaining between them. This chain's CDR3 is CASSQDQDRYNEQFF. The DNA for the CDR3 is TGCGCCAGCAGCCAAGATCAAGACCGATACAATGAGCAGTTCTTC.

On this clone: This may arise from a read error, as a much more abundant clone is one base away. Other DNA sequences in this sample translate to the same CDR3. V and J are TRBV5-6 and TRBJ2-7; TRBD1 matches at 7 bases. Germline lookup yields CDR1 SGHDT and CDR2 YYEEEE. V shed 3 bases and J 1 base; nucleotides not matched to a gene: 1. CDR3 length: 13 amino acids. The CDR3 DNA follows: TGTGCCAGCAGCTGGGACAGTTCCTACGAGCAGTACTTC. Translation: CASSWDSSYEQYF.

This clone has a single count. The chain's CDR3 is CASRRRGLNTGELFF. DNA of the CDR3: TGTGCCAGCAGACGAAGGGGGCTGAACACCGGGGAGCTGTTTTTT. The V gene is TRBV28, the J gene TRBJ2-2, with 7 bases fitting TRBD1. The junction had 5 bases not matched to a gene; V was cut back by 6 bases and J by 1 base. There are 15 residues in the CDR3. CDR1 is MDHEN, CDR2 SYDVKM, per germline.

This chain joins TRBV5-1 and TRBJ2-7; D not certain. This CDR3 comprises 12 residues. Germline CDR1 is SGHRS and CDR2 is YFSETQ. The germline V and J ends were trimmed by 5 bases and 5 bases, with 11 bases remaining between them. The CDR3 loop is CASSPTVDEQYF. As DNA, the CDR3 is TGCGCCAGCAGTCCAACAGTGGACGAGCAGTACTTC. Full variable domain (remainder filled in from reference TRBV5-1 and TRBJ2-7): KAGVTQTPRYLIKTRGQQVTLSCSPISGHRSVSWYQQTPGQGLQFLFEYFSETQRNKGNFPGRFSGRQFSNSRSEMNVSTLELGDSALYLCASSPTVDEQYFGPGTRLTVT.

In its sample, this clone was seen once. CDR3: CASSVLRFGEQYF. CDR3 DNA sequence: TGTGCCAGCAGCGTATTAAGGTTCGGAGAGCAGTACTTC. V gene TRBV9 combines with J gene TRBJ2-7; D ambiguous. This CDR3 comprises 13 residues. Germline values: CDR1 SGDLS, CDR2 YYNGEE. V dropped 1 base and J dropped 7 bases, with 12 bases sitting between them.

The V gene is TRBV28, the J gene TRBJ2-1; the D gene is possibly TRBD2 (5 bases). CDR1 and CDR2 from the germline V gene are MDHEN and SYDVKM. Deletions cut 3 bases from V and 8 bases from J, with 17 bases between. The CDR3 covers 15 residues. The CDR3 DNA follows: TGTGCCAGCAGTTTCGGGATCACATCTGTCTATGAGCAGTTCTTC. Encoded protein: CASSFGITSVYEQFF.